A single sample is the source of the 29 T cell receptor beta chains below, sequenced in a study of blood T cell dynamics during melanoma immunotherapy. The time point denotes: week 3, after first cycle of checkpoint inhibitor. Here immunoSEQ multiplex PCR was the method, and the copy in TCRdb shows in-frame clones only, minus some. The sample holds 10,000 to 15,000 clones, approximately 87% seen once. The material was blood, obtained from a patient treated with checkpoint blockade. These receptor sequences come from a human donor with melanoma.

The genes are TRBV10-3 and TRBJ2-3, with 8 bases identical to TRBD2. Unmatched junction bases numbered 3, after V lost 3 bases and J lost 4 bases. CDR1 and CDR2 from the germline V gene are ENHRY and SYGVKD. The CDR3 extends over 14 amino acids. The DNA for the CDR3 is TGTGCCATCAGTGATGCGGGGGGTTCAGATACGCAGTATTTT. It translates to CAISDAGGSDTQYF.

This clone was recorded only once. The V gene is TRBV6-5, the J gene TRBJ2-3; 7 nucleotides match TRBD2. V gave up 5 bases and J gave up 8 bases; unmatched junction bases: 10. The CDR3 is 14 residues long. The germline V gene has CDR1 MNHEY and CDR2 SVGAGI. Written as DNA, the CDR3 is TGTGCCAGCAGTCCCCGCGGAGGGGAGGGTACGCAGTATTTT. Its translation is CASSPRGGEGTQYF.

The chain has TRBV14 and TRBJ2-5, with 7 bases lining up with TRBD1. The J call may be mistaken, given a closer DNA end match to TRBJ2-7. The CDR3 loop spans 17 amino acids. The germline V gene has CDR1 SGHDN and CDR2 FVKESK. CDR3 amino acids: CASSPRSTGATFYEQYF. CDR3 coding DNA: TGTGCCAGCAGCCCCCGGAGCACAGGGGCGACTTTTTACGAGCAGTACTTC.

CDR3 in amino acids: CASSSPTSTDTQYF. The CDR3, as DNA: TGTGCCAGCAGCTCCCCGACTAGCACAGATACGCAGTATTTT. The genes are TRBV7-3 and TRBJ2-3; D is ambiguous. Germline V gene sequence: CDR1 SGHTA, CDR2 FQGTGA. The V end lost 4 bases, the J end lost 0 bases, and 8 bases lay between the germline ends. The CDR3 loop spans 14 amino acids.

This chain uses TRBV5-1 with TRBJ2-1, with D perhaps matching TRBD1 (5 bases). V was pared by 0 bases and J by 4 bases, with 14 bases between. The CDR3 loop spans 16 amino acids. Germline lookup yields CDR1 SGHRS and CDR2 YFSETQ. The CDR3 bases are TGCGCCAGCAGCTTGGCTCGTGGGGCACCTTACAATGAGCAGTTCTTC. Translated, it gives CASSLARGAPYNEQFF.

V gene TRBV29-1 combines with J gene TRBJ1-1, with D tentatively TRBD1 (5 bases). The germline V gene has CDR1 SQVTM and CDR2 ANQGSEA. Trimming removed 1 base from V and 11 bases from J, with 17 bases in between. The CDR3 loop spans 13 amino acids. CDR3 loop: CSVEGGGGSTAFF. The CDR3 DNA follows: TGCAGCGTTGAAGGCGGTGGGGGGAGCACGGCTTTCTTT. The whole variable domain, remainder taken from reference TRBV29-1 and TRBJ1-1, is SAVISQKPSRDICQRGTSLTIQCQVDSQVTMMFWYRQQPGQSLTLIATANQGSEATYESGFVIDKFPISRPNLTFSTLTVSNMSPEDSSIYLCSVEGGGGSTAFFGQGTRLTVV.

This chain joins TRBV21-1 and TRBJ1-2. TRBV21-1 is a listed pseudogene. The CDR3 contains 13 residues. The CDR3 region has the DNA TGTGCCAGCAGCCCCCAGAGGCCGTGCGGCTACACCTTC. Protein: CASSPQRPCGYTF.

The J gene is TRBJ2-1, the V gene TRBV12-2. TRBV12-2 is shown as a pseudogene. This CDR3 is built from 12 residues. CDR3 sequence reads: CASRLEPNEQFF. The CDR3 bases are TGTGCAAGTCGCCTAGAACCCAATGAGCAGTTCTTC.

The V call is TRBV6-5, the J call TRBJ2-7; TRBD1 aligns across 12 bases. The CDR3 is 14 residues long. CDR1 is MNHEY and CDR2 is SVGAGI in the germline V gene. The trim removed 2 bases at V and 7 bases at J, leaving 3 bases unmatched. CDR3 sequence reads: CASSYRDRGLEQYF. DNA for the CDR3: TGTGCCAGCAGTTACCGGGACAGGGGGCTTGAGCAGTACTTC.

V gene TRBV7-2 combines with J gene TRBJ1-1; TRBD1 agrees at 9 bases. This CDR3 is built from 17 residues. The trim removed 5 bases at V and 0 bases at J, leaving 10 bases unmatched. Germline loops: CDR1 SGHTA, CDR2 FQGNSA. CDR3 DNA sequence: TGTGCCAGCAGCCCAAAGTGGGGGACAGGGATGAACACTGAAGCTTTCTTT. This codes for CASSPKWGTGMNTEAFF.

The chain uses TRBV2 and TRBJ1-3, with D hard to call. This CDR3 has 16 amino acids. Per germline, CDR1 SNHLY and CDR2 FYNNEI. Trimming left V 2 bases short and J 0 bases short, with 11 bases between. The CDR3 nucleotides read TGTGCCAGCAGTGAAACACCTAGAGTCTCTGGAAACACCATATATTTT. As protein: CASSETPRVSGNTIYF.

The chain links TRBV30 to TRBJ1-2; maybe TRBD1 (6 bases). This CDR3 is 14 amino acids long. The V end was cut by 8 bases, the J end by 0 bases, with 16 bases between. CDR1 is GTSNPN, CDR2 SVGIG, per germline (reference sequence). The CDR3 reads CALSLGGTNYGYTF. DNA of the CDR3: TGTGCCCTGTCGTTGGGGGGCACTAACTATGGCTACACCTTC.

V gene TRBV4-1 combines with J gene TRBJ1-5; no clear D. CDR3 length: 15 residues. Germline CDR1 is MGHRA and CDR2 is YSYEKL. The V end was cut by 4 bases, the J end by 1 base, with 11 bases between. This CDR3 is CASSPWGLSNQPQHF. The CDR3 DNA follows: TGCGCCAGCAGCCCATGGGGTTTAAGCAATCAGCCCCAGCATTTT.

CDR3 loop: CASSLGPLETQYF. The CDR3 DNA follows: TGTGCCAGCAGCCTGGGACCGCTAGAGACCCAGTACTTC. V gene TRBV7-9 combines with J gene TRBJ2-5; D might be TRBD1 or TRBD2, each matching 5 bases. Germline V CDR1 and CDR2: SEHNR, FQNEAQ (reference sequence). The CDR3 spans 13 residues. The germline V and J ends were trimmed by 5 bases and 4 bases, with 11 bases remaining between them.

The rearrangement links TRBV29-1 to TRBJ2-3; 7 bases map to TRBD1. V lost 6 bases and J lost 1; bases outside the gene matches: 10. Germline V gives CDR1 SQVTM, CDR2 ANQGSEA. The CDR3 spans 15 residues. The CDR3 bases are TGCAGCGTGCGGAAAGGACAGGAACGCACAGATACGCAGTATTTT. This encodes CSVRKGQERTDTQYF.

V gene TRBV7-9 combines with J gene TRBJ1-4; D gene uncertain. CDR1 SEHNR and CDR2 FQNEAQ come from the germline V gene (reference sequence). V shed 2 bases and J shed 2 bases, with 9 bases lying between them. CDR3 length equals 15 residues. CDR3 loop: CASSLLGTTNEKLFF. The CDR3 coding sequence is TGTGCCAGCAGCTTACTAGGAACCACTAATGAAAAACTGTTTTTT.

The genes are TRBV19 and TRBJ1-5, with D maybe TRBD1 (5 bases). V lost 6 bases and J 1 base, leaving 7 bases between the germline ends. The length of the CDR3 is 13 residues. Germline CDR1 is LNHDA and CDR2 is SQIVND (reference sequence). CDR3 loop: CASSWDSNQPQHF. Written as DNA, the CDR3 is TGTGCCAGTAGCTGGGACAGCAATCAGCCCCAGCATTTT.

This clone came up once. The rearrangement uses TRBV13 and TRBJ2-2; 9 nucleotides align to TRBD2. The CDR3 contains 16 residues. CDR1 PRHDT and CDR2 FYEKMQ come from the germline V gene (reference sequence). The junction had 9 bases not matched to a gene; V was cut back by 5 bases and J by 5 bases. DNA of the CDR3: TGTGCCAGCAGCCCTCTAGCGGGATGGGGTACCGGGGAGCTGTTTTTT. Protein product: CASSPLAGWGTGELFF. Combining the CDR3 with reference TRBV13 and TRBJ2-2 gives the whole variable domain AAGVIQSPRHLIKEKRETATLKCYPIPRHDTVYWYQQGPGQDPQFLISFYEKMQSDKGSIPDRFSAQQFSDYHSELNMSSLELGDSALYFCASSPLAGWGTGELFFGEGSRLTVL.

This sequence joins TRBV27 and TRBJ2-3; D is ambiguous. Germline loops: CDR1 MNHEY, CDR2 SMNVEV (reference sequence). With 7 bases removed from V and 3 bases from J, the gap between germline ends came to 20 bases. This CDR3 comprises 16 residues. CDR3 coding DNA: TGTGCCAGCATCCCCAGGTCGTCAATTCGGACAGATACGCAGTATTTT. Translating gives CASIPRSSIRTDTQYF.

The CDR3 nucleotides read TGTGCCAGTAGTATTTTGCTTAGCGGGGGGACCTACGAGCAGTACTTC. Translating it yields CASSILLSGGTYEQYF. The rearrangement joins TRBV19 to TRBJ2-7, with 10 bases fitting TRBD2. V lost 3 bases to trimming and J lost 2 bases; unmatched junction nucleotides: 7. The CDR3 is 16 amino acids. Germline lookup yields CDR1 LNHDA and CDR2 SQIVND (reference sequence).

CDR3 in DNA: TGTGCCATCAGGCGACTAGCGGAGTACAATGAGCAGTTCTTC. This codes for CAIRRLAEYNEQFF. The chain has TRBV10-3 and TRBJ2-1; 9 bases align to TRBD2. CDR3 size: 14 residues. The V gene end was trimmed by 6 bases and the J gene end by 4 bases; junction bases not matched to a gene: 4. Looked up from germline, CDR1 is ENHRY and CDR2 is SYGVKD.

The rearrangement links TRBV29-1 to TRBJ2-3, with TRBD1 matching 9 bases. Trimming at V came to 6 bases and at J to 2 bases, leaving 6 bases not matched to a gene. The CDR3 runs 14 residues. CDR1 is SQVTM, CDR2 ANQGSEA, per germline. DNA of the CDR3: TGCAGCGTACAGGGGGCTCAACTCACAGATACGCAGTATTTT. Its protein product is CSVQGAQLTDTQYF.

The V and J genes are TRBV18 and TRBJ1-4, with D uncertain. The V end lost 2 bases, the J end lost 8 bases, and 15 bases lay between the germline ends. Germline V CDR1 and CDR2: KGHSH, LQKENI. CDR3 length: 15 amino acids. In DNA, the CDR3 is TGTGCCAGCTCACCATACCCCCAGCGTGAGGAAAAACTGTTTTTT. It specifies CASSPYPQREEKLFF.

The V gene is TRBV7-6, the J gene TRBJ2-5, with 7 nucleotides matching TRBD1. Germline V gives CDR1 SGHVS, CDR2 FNYEAQ. The V gene end was trimmed by 5 bases and the J gene end by 5 bases; junction bases not matched to a gene: 11. This CDR3 has 15 residues. The CDR3 nucleotides are TGTGCCAGCAGCCCCGACATCGACAGGGTGGAGACCCAGTACTTC. It yields the protein CASSPDIDRVETQYF.

The chain uses TRBV7-2 and TRBJ2-4, with a possible D match to TRBD2 (7 bases). This CDR3 region has 19 residues. CDR1 and CDR2 from the germline V gene are SGHTA and FQGNSA. Between the trimmed V and J ends, which lost 1 base and 3 bases, there was a span of 22 bases. DNA of the CDR3: TGTGCCAGCAGCTTAGTAGGGGGGGCGCGTGTTGAACGCAAAAACATTCAGTACTTC. Residues: CASSLVGGARVERKNIQYF.

The chain employs TRBV13 and TRBJ2-7; TRBD2 matches 14 bases. V lost 5 bases, J lost 6 bases, and 6 bases stayed unmatched. The CDR3 consists of 15 residues. Germline lookup yields CDR1 PRHDT and CDR2 FYEKMQ (reference sequence). The CDR3 DNA reads as TGTGCCAGCAGCAAGACTAGCGGGGGGGCCTCCGAGCAGTACTTC. It specifies CASSKTSGGASEQYF.

The chain links TRBV7-2 to TRBJ2-7; possible D gene TRBD1, 5 bases. This CDR3 has 15 amino acids. The germline V gene encodes CDR1 SGHTA and CDR2 FQGNSA. V lost 0 bases, J lost 2 bases, and 11 bases lay in between. The CDR3 region has the DNA TGTGCCAGCAGCTTAGCGATAGGGGCTCCCTACGAGCAGTACTTC. It translates to CASSLAIGAPYEQYF.

The V call is TRBV6-4, the J call TRBJ2-3; D gene unclear. The ends were cut back, 6 bases at V and 0 bases at J, with 16 bases in the middle. Germline V CDR1 and CDR2: MRHNA, SNTAGT. The CDR3 extends over 16 amino acids. The CDR3 spells CASRRSGGTSTDTQYF. The CDR3 nucleotides are TGTGCCAGCAGGCGGTCGGGCGGAACTAGCACAGATACGCAGTATTTT.

This clone was seen only a few times. The J gene is TRBJ2-5, the V gene TRBV6-6; 11 nucleotides line up with TRBD1. The germline V gene encodes CDR1 MNHNY and CDR2 SVGAGI (reference sequence). This CDR3 has 15 residues. J lost 5 bases, V lost 5 bases, and 7 bases had no gene match. This CDR3 reads CASSRGQGAWETQYF. CDR3 DNA sequence: TGTGCCAGCAGTCGTGGACAGGGGGCTTGGGAGACCCAGTACTTC.